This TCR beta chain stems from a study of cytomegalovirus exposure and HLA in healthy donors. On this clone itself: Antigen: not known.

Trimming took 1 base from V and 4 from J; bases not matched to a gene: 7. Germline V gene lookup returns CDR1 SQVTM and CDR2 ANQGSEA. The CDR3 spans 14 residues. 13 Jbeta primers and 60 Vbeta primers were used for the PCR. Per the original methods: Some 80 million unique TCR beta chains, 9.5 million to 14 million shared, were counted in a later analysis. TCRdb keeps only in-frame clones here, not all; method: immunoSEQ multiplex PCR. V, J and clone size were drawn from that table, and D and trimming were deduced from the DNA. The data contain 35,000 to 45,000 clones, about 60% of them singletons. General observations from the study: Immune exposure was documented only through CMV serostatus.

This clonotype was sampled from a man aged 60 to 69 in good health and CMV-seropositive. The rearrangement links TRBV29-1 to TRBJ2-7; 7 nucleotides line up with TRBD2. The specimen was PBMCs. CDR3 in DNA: TGCAGCGTTGAAGTGGGGGGGAGTCGATACGAGCAGTACTTC. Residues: CSVEVGGSRYEQYF.